This is a list of T cell receptor beta chains from one sample in a study of T cells in Graves' hyperthyroidism and ophthalmopathy. TCRdb itself ran the multiplex PCR reads through MiXCR, one entry per CDR3 protein. The repertoire holds roughly 420,000 distinct CDR3 sequences, roughly 14% seen once, with almost 8% in the top ten. The material sequenced was blood. The receptor source for this set is a woman in her late teens or twenties with Graves' hyperthyroidism. Each CDR3 is given with its conserved first and last residue. A D gene is named only where the DNA matches it firmly.

V gene	J gene	D gene	CDR3 protein
TRBV7-7	TRBJ2-3	.	CASSKSGFTDTQYF
TRBV25-1	TRBJ1-4	TRBD1	CASSRPAGTGVEKLFF
TRBV6-1	TRBJ2-5	.	CASSARPGVQETQYF
TRBV3-1	TRBJ2-3	.	CASSPPRGPLDTQYF
TRBV6-1	TRBJ2-3	.	CASSELITRPQYF
TRBV13	TRBJ2-1	TRBD2	CASSYRTSGDRYNEQFF
TRBV7-9	TRBJ2-1	.	CASSETGPEQFF
TRBV6-1	TRBJ2-7	TRBD1	CATRSGTGRYEQYF
TRBV7-7	TRBJ2-3	TRBD2	CASSLFSGGTQYF
TRBV6-6	TRBJ2-1	.	CASSYGPFYNEQFF
TRBV29-1	TRBJ2-7	TRBD2	CSVSSGNSYEQYF
TRBV19	TRBJ2-2	.	CASEWARGSGGELFF
TRBV6-9	TRBJ2-5	TRBD1	CASSSHWTGGEETQYF
TRBV7-3	TRBJ2-1	.	CASSLNGLGGDEQFF
TRBV2	TRBJ2-2	.	CASSEVGPSTGELFF
TRBV25-1	TRBJ2-7	.	CASSGAGKFHEQYF
TRBV20-1	TRBJ1-4	.	CSAREVGNEKLFF
TRBV5-1	TRBJ1-2	TRBD1	CASSPQTGGDYGYTF
TRBV7-9	TRBJ1-2	.	CASSPGGYTF
TRBV11-2	TRBJ1-2	.	CASTPLLLFDYGYTF
TRBV7-6	TRBJ1-6	.	CASSLVPRDSPLHF
TRBV10-3	TRBJ2-1	TRBD2	CAISGAGGPSNEQFF
TRBV28	TRBJ2-7	.	CASSFQALSGATYEQYF
TRBV13	TRBJ1-5	.	CASSKGNQPQHF
TRBV7-3	TRBJ2-1	TRBD2	CASSASRTSPPGQFF
TRBV7-3	TRBJ2-1	TRBD2	CASSLTAGGPDEQFF
TRBV12-3/TRBV12-4	TRBJ1-2	TRBD1	CASSLDRAQGYTF
TRBV12-3/TRBV12-4	TRBJ2-1	.	CASSFGGFTYNEQFF
TRBV7-9	TRBJ2-5	.	CASSLHSSFQETQYF
TRBV7-2	TRBJ1-5	.	CASSRSENQPQHF
TRBV6-1	TRBJ2-3	.	CASRENEGGADTQYF
TRBV7-9	TRBJ2-2	TRBD2	CASSPFAGGNTGELFF
TRBV7-6	TRBJ1-3	.	CASSLAGSRSGNTIYF
TRBV7-9	TRBJ2-1	TRBD2	CASSPHSGGASNEQFF
TRBV7-8	TRBJ1-6	.	CASSYGGTENSPLHF
TRBV13	TRBJ1-5	.	CASSLGRAVGQPQHF
TRBV5-8	TRBJ1-1	.	CASSLALLTAEAFF
TRBV27	TRBJ2-7	TRBD1	CASSWDRGPYEQYF
TRBV24-1	TRBJ1-6	TRBD1	CATSDYPGQGGSPLHF
TRBV6-2/TRBV6-3	TRBJ2-3	TRBD1	CATTRDRGPASDTQYF
TRBV19	TRBJ1-6	.	CASSIGGFTSPLHF
TRBV12-3/TRBV12-4	TRBJ2-1	.	CASTAIAAPYNEQFF
TRBV5-1	TRBJ2-5	TRBD2	CASSLRGGPRETQYF
TRBV27	TRBJ2-7	.	CASRGGRAFPYEQYF
TRBV20-1	TRBJ2-3	TRBD2	CSAPLHERGEEDTQYF